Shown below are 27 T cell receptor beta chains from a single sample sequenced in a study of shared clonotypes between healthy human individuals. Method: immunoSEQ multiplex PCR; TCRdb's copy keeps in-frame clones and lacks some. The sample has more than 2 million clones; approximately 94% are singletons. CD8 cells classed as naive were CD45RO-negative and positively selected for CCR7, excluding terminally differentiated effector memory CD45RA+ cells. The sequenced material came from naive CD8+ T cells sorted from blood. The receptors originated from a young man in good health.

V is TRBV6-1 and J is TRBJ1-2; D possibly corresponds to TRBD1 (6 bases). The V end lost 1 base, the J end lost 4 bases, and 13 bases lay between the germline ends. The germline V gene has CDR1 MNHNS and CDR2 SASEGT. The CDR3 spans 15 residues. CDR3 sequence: CASSEEVDRIYGYTF. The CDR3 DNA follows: TGTGCCAGCAGTGAAGAGGTAGACAGGATCTATGGCTACACCTTC.

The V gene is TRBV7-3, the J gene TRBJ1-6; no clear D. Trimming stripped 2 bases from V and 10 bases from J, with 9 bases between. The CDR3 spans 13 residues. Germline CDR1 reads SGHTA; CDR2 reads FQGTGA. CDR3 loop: CASSLGTESPLHF. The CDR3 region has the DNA TGTGCCAGCAGCTTAGGCACAGAATCACCCCTCCACTTT.

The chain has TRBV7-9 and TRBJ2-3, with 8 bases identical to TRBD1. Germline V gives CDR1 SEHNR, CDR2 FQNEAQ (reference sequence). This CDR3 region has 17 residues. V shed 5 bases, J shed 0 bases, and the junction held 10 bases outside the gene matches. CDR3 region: CASSGKTTGASTDTQYF. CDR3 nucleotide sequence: TGTGCCAGCAGCGGAAAAACGACAGGGGCTAGCACAGATACGCAGTATTTT.

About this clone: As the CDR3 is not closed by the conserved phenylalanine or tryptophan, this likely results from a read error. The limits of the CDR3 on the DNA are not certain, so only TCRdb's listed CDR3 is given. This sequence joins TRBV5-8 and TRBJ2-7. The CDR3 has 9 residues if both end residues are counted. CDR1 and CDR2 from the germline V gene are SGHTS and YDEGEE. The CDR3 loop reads CASSLGLGP.

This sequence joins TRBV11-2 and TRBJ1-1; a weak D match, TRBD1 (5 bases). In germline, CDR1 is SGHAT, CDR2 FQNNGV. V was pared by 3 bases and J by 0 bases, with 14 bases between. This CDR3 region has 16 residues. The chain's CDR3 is CASSFIPGFMNTEAFF. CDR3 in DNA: TGTGCCAGCAGCTTTATCCCAGGGTTCATGAACACTGAAGCTTTCTTT.

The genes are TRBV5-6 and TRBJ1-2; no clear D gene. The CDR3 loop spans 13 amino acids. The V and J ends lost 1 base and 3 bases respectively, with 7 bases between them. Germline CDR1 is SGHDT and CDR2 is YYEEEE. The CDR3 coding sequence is TGTGCCAGCAGCTTGCGTTGGGACTATGGCTACACCTTC. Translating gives CASSLRWDYGYTF. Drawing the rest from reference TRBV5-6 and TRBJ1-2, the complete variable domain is DAGVTQSPTHLIKTRGQQVTLRCSPKSGHDTVSWYQQALGQGPQFIFQYYEEEERQRGNFPDRFSGHQFPNYSSELNVNALLLGDSALYLCASSLRWDYGYTFGSGTRLTVV.

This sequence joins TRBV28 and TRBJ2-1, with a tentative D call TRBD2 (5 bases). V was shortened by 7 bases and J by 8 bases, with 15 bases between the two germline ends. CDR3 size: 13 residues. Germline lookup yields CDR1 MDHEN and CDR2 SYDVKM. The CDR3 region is CASNRGVLDEQFF. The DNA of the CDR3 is TGTGCCAGCAATCGGGGAGTTTTGGATGAGCAGTTCTTC.

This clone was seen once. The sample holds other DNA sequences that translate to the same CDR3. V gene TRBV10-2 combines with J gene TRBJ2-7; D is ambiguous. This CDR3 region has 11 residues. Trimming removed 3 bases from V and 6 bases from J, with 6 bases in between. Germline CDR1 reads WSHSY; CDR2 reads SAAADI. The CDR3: CASSDGSEQYF. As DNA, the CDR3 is TGCGCCAGCAGTGACGGCAGCGAGCAGTACTTC.

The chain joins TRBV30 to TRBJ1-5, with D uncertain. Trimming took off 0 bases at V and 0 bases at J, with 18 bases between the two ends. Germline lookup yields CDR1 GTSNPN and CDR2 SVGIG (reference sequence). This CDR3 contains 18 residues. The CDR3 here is CAWSVGGLETYSNQPQHF. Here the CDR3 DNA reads TGTGCCTGGAGTGTCGGTGGTCTGGAGACCTATAGCAATCAGCCCCAGCATTTT.

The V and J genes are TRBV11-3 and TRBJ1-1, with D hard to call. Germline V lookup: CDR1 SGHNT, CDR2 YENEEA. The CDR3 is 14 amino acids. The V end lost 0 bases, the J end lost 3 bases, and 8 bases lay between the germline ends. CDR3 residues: CASSLDGWDTEAFF. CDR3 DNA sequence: TGTGCCAGCAGCTTAGACGGTTGGGACACTGAAGCTTTCTTT.

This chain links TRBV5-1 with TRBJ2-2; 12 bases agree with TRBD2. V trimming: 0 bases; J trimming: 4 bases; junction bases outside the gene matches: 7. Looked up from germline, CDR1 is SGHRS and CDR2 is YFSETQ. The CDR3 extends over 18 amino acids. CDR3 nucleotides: TGCGCCAGCAGCTTGGGTCCCGGACTAGCGGGACTCACCGGGGAGCTGTTTTTT. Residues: CASSLGPGLAGLTGELFF.

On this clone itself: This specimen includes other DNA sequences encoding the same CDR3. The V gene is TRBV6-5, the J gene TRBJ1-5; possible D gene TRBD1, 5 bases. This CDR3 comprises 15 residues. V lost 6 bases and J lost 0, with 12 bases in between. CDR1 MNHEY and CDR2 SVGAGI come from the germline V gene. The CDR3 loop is CASSLGVYSNQPQHF. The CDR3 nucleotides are TGTGCCAGCAGCTTAGGGGTTTATAGCAATCAGCCCCAGCATTTT.

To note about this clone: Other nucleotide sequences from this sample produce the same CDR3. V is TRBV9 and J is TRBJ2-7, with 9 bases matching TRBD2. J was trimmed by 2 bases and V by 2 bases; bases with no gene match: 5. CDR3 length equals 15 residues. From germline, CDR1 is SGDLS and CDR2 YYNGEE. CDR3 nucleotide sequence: TGTGCCAGCAGCGTGGGACTAGCTCCGACCTACGAGCAGTACTTC. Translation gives CASSVGLAPTYEQYF.

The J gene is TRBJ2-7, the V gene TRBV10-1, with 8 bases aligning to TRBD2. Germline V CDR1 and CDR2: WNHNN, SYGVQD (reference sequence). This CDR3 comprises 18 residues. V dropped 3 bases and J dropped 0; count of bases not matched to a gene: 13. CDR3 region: CASSDRLAGGTSSYEQYF. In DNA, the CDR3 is TGCGCCAGCAGTGATCGGCTAGCGGGTGGTACCTCCTCCTACGAGCAGTACTTC.

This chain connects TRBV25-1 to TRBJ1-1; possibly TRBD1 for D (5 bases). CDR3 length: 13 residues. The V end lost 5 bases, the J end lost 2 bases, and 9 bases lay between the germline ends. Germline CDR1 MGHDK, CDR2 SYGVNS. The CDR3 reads CASSQGYNTEAFF. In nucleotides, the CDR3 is TGTGCCAGCAGTCAGGGATATAACACTGAAGCTTTCTTT.

CDR3 sequence (DNA): TGTGCCAGCAGTGAAAGTGATGAAGGCACCCCTGCGCCCCGCCGGTACTTC. Translating gives CASSESDEGTPAPRRYF. This rearrangement joins TRBV6-1 to TRBJ2-7; D is undetermined. This CDR3 is 17 amino acids long. The germline V gene encodes CDR1 MNHNS and CDR2 SASEGT. V was clipped by 2 bases and J by 12 bases, with 29 bases between them.

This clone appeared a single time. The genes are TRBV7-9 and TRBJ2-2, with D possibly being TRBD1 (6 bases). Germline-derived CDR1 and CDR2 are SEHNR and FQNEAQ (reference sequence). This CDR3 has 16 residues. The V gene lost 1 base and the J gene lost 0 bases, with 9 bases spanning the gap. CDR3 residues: CASSLGGHPNTGELFF. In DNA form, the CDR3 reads TGTGCCAGCAGCTTAGGGGGACACCCGAACACCGGGGAGCTGTTTTTT.

The CDR3 reads CASSFFGGAEYEQYF. The CDR3 DNA sequence: TGTGCCAGCAGTTTTTTCGGGGGAGCGGAGTACGAGCAGTACTTC. This sequence joins TRBV27 and TRBJ2-7, with D possibly TRBD2 on 6 matching bases. This CDR3 is 15 amino acids long. V lost 3 bases and J lost 4, with 16 bases in between. The germline V gene has CDR1 MNHEY and CDR2 SMNVEV (reference sequence).

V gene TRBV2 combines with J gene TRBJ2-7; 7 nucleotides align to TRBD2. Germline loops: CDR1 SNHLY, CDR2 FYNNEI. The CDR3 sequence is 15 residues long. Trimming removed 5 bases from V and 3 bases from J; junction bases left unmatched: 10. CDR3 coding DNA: TGTGCCAGCAGTCCCCCCCCAGCGGGGCACTACGAGCAGTACTTC. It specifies CASSPPPAGHYEQYF.

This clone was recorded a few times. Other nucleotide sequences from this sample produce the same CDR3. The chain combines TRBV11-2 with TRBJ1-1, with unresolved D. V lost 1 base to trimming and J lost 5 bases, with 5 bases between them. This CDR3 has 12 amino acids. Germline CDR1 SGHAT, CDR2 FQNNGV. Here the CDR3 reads CASSLGRTEAFF. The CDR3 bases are TGTGCCAGCAGCTTAGGGCGGACTGAAGCTTTCTTT.

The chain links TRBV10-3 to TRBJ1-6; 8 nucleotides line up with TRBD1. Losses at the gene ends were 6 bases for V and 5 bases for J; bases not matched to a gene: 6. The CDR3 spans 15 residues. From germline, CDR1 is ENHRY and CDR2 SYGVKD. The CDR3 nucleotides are TGTGCCATCAGGGCCGACAGGGGTGATAATTCACCCCTCCACTTT. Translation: CAIRADRGDNSPLHF.

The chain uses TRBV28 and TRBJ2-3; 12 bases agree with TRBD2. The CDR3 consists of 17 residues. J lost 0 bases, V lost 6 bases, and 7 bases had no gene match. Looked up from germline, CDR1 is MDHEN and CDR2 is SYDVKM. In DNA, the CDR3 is TGTGCCAGCAGGTCGGGACTAGCGGGTCGTAGCACAGATACGCAGTATTTT. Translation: CASRSGLAGRSTDTQYF.

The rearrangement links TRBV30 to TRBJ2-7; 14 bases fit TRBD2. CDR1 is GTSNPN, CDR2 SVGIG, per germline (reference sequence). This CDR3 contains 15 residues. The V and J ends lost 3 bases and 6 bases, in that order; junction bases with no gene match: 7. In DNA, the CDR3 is TGTGCCTGGAGGAAGACTAGCGGGAGGGATAGCGAGCAGTACTTC. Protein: CAWRKTSGRDSEQYF.

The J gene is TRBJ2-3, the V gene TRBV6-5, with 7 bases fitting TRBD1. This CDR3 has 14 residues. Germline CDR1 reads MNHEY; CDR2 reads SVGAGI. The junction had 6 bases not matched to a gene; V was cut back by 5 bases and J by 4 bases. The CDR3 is CASSLIGGADTQYF. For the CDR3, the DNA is TGTGCCAGCAGTCTTATAGGGGGCGCAGATACGCAGTATTTT.

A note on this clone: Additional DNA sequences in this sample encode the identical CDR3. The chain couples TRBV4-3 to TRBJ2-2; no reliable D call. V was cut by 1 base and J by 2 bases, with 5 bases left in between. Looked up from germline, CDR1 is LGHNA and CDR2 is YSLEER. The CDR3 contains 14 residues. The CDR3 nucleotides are TGCGCCAGCAGCCAAGGCTATAACACCGGGGAGCTGTTTTTT. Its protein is CASSQGYNTGELFF.

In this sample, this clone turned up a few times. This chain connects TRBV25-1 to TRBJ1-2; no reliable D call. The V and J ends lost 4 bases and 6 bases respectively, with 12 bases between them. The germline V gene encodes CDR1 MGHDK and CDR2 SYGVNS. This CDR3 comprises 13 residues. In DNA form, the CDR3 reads TGTGCCAGCAGTGGGGAGGGCGACCATGGCTACACCTTC. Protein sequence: CASSGEGDHGYTF.

For the CDR3, the DNA is TGTGCCAGCAGCGTAGGCTGGACAAGATCTTCTCAGTACTTC. It encodes CASSVGWTRSSQYF. The chain couples TRBV9 to TRBJ2-7; a possible D gene is TRBD1 (5 bases). Trimming took 0 bases from V and 10 from J, leaving 17 bases between them. The CDR3 spans 14 residues. Looked up from germline, CDR1 is SGDLS and CDR2 is YYNGEE. Full variable domain (rest looked up from reference TRBV9 and TRBJ2-7): DSGVTQTPKHLITATGQRVTLRCSPRSGDLSVYWYQQSLDQGLQFLIQYYNGEERAKGNILERFSAQQFPDLHSELNLSSLELGDSALYFCASSVGWTRSSQYFGPGTRLTVT.